Sequencing of this TCR beta chain was carried out in a study of T cells in tuberculosis (dated by TCRdb to the late 2010s). In terms of the full investigation: The study combined CD1B tetramers and high-throughput TCR immunosequencing to characterize T cells specific for the mycobacterial lipid antigen glucose monomycolate (GMM). IGRA-negative adolescents, IGRA-positive adolescents with latent tuberculosis and adults with active tuberculosis, more than 9 per group, were compared in a South African clinical cohort. Active tuberculosis patient PBMC were archived before or within 7 days of starting standard anti-tuberculosis treatment. Study-wide conclusions, independent of this receptor: The smaller NN-distances in active tuberculosis patients were driven in part by shorter CDR3-alpha lengths, while the difference seen for TCR-beta was not statistically significant. A classifier using the diverse GMM-specific repertoire reached 87% accuracy (AUROC about 0.91), compared with around 70% accuracy using GEM motif frequencies. Compared with IGRA-negative controls, TCR-alpha repertoires from active tuberculosis had smaller mean NN-distances to GMM-specific TCRs, which suggests clonal expansion of these TCRs. Which clinical samples got chosen depended on the availability of cryopreserved specimens, and the active tuberculosis cases were adults, whereas the controls were adolescents.

In the case of this clone: Its antigen remains undetermined. One base away there is no much larger clone; base qualities are not given.

TCR libraries were generated with the immunoSEQ multiplex PCR assay, using TCR-beta and/or TCR-alpha/delta assays for each sample. The amplified TCR libraries were sequenced on the Illumina high-throughput platform. The study's processing was this. Clustering and dimensionality reduction relied on pairwise TCRdist distances among GMM-specific receptors from T cells that were either sorted ex vivo or expanded in vitro. Each clinical repertoire was scored by mean NN-distance, the average TCRdist to the nearest 10% of tetramer-positive reference sequences. GEM TCR motif frequency was calculated as the fraction of unique TCRs that matched known GEM sequences by V/J usage and CDR3 length. Linear discriminant analysis with leave-one-out cross-validation, implemented in scikit-learn, was used to classify active tuberculosis. TCRdb obtained this table from immuneACCESS and retained in-frame rearrangements with V and J assigned. These tables miss some clones; where compared with another copy, unresolved V genes account for less than half of the shortfall, and the remainder is unexplained. V and J calls and clone size are copied from that table; D and trimming were computed from the DNA. The sample table records under 40,000 clones; around 94% of these occur just once. The ten largest make up approximately 4.3% of the sample.

This specimen's time point label, per the study, means: new active TB diagnosis, blood taken before or within 7 days of starting treatment. The patients with active tuberculosis were newly diagnosed, HIV-seronegative South African adults aged 18 years or older. Confirmation of active tuberculosis was based on positive sputum smear microscopy and/or a positive M. tuberculosis culture. Unsorted cryopreserved PBMC were immunosequenced, covering on average approximately 100,000 T cells per clinical donor. The CDR3 measures 15 amino acids from cysteine to phenylalanine. Only CDR3 DNA remains: 45 bases, in frame from the first base. CDR1 SGHDT and CDR2 YYEEEE are derived from the germline V gene. Trimming takes 1 base from V and 1 base from J, and the germline ends sit 11 bases apart.

The receptor's source is an adult with tuberculosis. Recombination connected TRBV5-6 to TRBJ1-1, and TRBD1 may be the D gene, going by 6 matching bases. Sequencing used PBMCs, obtained at tuberculosis diagnosis. The DNA reads TGTGCCAGCAGCTTGATTCAGGGGAGGAACACTGAAGCTTTCTTT. Its amino acids are CASSLIQGRNTEAFF.